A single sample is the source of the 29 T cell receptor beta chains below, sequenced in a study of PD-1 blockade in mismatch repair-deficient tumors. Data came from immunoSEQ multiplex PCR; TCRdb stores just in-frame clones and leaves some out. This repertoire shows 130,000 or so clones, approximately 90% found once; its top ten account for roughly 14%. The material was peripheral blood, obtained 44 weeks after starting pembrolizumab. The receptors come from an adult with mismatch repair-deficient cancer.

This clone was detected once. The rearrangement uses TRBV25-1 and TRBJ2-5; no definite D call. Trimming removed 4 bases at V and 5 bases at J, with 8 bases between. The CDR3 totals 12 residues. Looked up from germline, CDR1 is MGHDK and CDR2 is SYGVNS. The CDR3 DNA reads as TGTGCCAGCAGTGGCCTGAGGGAGACCCAGTACTTC. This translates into CASSGLRETQYF.

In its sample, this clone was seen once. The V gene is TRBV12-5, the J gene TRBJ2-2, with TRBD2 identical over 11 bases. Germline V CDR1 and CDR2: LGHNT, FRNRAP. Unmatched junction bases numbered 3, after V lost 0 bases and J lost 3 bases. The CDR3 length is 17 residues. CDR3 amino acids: CASGLVRSGGDTGELFF. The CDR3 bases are TGTGCTAGTGGTTTGGTCCGTAGCGGGGGGGACACCGGGGAGCTGTTTTTT.

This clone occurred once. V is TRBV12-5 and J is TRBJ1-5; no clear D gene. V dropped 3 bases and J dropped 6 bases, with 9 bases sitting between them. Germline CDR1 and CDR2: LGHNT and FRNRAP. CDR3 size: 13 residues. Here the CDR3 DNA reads TGTGCTAGTGGTTTTGACATGACTCAGCCCCAGCATTTT. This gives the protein CASGFDMTQPQHF.

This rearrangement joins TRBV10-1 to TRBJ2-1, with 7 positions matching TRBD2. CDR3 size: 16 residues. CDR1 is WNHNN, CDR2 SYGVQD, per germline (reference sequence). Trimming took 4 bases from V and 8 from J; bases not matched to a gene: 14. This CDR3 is CASSAQAAGAIYEQFF. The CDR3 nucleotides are TGCGCCAGCAGTGCCCAAGCGGCGGGAGCTATCTATGAGCAGTTCTTC.

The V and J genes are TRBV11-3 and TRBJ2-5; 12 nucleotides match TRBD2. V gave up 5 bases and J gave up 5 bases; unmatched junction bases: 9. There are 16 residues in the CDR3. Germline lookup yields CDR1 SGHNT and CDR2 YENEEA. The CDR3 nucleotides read TGTGCCAGCAGCCCAGGACTAGCGGGAATTAGGGAGACCCAGTACTTC. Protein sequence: CASSPGLAGIRETQYF. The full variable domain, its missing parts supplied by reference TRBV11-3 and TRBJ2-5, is EAGVVQSPRYKIIEKKQPVAFWCNPISGHNTLYWYLQNLGQGPELLIRYENEEAVDDSQLPKDRFSAERLKGVDSTLKIQPAELGDSAVYLCASSPGLAGIRETQYFGPGTRLLVL.

CDR3 DNA: TGTGCCAGCAGCGCCAACCCCGGGGTTTTCTACACCTTC. This sequence encodes CASSANPGVFYTF. The V gene is TRBV7-9, the J gene TRBJ1-2; D gene ambiguous. The V gene lost 5 bases and the J gene lost 10 bases, with 17 bases spanning the gap. From germline, CDR1 is SEHNR and CDR2 FQNEAQ (reference sequence). The length of the CDR3 is 13 residues.

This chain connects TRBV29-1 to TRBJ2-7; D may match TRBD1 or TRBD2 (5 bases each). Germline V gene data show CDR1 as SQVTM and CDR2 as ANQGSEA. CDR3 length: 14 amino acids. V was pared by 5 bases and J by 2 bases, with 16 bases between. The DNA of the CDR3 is TGCAGCGTTAGGCCCGAGGGGAGAACCTACGAGCAGTACTTC. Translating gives CSVRPEGRTYEQYF.

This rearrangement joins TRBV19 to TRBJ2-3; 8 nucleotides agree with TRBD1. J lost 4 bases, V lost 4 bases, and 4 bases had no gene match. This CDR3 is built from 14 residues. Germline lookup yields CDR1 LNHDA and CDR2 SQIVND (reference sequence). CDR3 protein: CASSTGQEPDTQYF. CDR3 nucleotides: TGTGCCAGTAGTACGGGACAGGAGCCAGATACGCAGTATTTT. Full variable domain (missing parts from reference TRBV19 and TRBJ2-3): DGGITQSPKYLFRKEGQNVTLSCEQNLNHDAMYWYRQDPGQGLRLIYYSQIVNDFQKGDIAEGYSVSREKKESFPLTVTSAQKNPTAFYLCASSTGQEPDTQYFGPGTRLTVL.

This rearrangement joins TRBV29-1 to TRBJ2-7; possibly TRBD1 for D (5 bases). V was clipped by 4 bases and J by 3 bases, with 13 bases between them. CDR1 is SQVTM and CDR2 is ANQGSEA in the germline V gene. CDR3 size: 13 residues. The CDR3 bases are TGCAGCGTTGTTCCAGGGCCAAGCTACGAGCAGTACTTC. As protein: CSVVPGPSYEQYF.

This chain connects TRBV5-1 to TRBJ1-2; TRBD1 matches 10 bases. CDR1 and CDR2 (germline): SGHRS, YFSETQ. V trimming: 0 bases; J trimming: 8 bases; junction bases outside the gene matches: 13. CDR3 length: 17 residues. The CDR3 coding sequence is TGCGCCAGCAGCTTGGCCGGGGGAGACAGGGGGCGAATCGGCTACACCTTC. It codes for CASSLAGGDRGRIGYTF.

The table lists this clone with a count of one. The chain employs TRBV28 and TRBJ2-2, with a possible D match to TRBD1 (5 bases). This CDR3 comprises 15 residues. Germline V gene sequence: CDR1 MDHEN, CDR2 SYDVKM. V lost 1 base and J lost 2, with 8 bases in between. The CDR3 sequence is CASSLSGQNTGELFF. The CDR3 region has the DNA TGTGCCAGCAGTTTATCCGGACAAAACACCGGGGAGCTGTTTTTT. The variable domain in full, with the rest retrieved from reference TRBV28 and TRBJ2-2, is DVKVTQSSRYLVKRTGEKVFLECVQDMDHENMFWYRQDPGLGLRLIYFSYDVKMKEKGDIPEGYSVSREKKERFSLILESASTNQTSMYLCASSLSGQNTGELFFGEGSRLTVL.

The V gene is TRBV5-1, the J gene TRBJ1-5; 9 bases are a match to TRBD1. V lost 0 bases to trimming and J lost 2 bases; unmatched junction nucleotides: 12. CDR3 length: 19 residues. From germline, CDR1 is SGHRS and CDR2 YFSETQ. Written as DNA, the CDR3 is TGCGCCAGCAGCTTGGGACCGGGGACAGGGACTATGGGCAATCAGCCCCAGCATTTT. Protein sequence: CASSLGPGTGTMGNQPQHF.

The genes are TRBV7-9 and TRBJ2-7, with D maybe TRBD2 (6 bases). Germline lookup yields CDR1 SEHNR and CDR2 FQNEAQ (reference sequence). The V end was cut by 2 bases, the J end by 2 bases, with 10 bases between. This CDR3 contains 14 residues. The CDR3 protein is CASSLRGRPYEQYF. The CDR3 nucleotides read TGTGCCAGCAGCTTACGGGGGAGGCCCTACGAGCAGTACTTC.

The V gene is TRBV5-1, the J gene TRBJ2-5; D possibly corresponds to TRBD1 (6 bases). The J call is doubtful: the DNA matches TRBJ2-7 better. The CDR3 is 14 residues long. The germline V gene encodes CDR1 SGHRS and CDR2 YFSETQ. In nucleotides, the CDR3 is TGCGCCAGCAGCTTGTCGACAGGACCCTACGAGCAGTACTTC. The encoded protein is CASSLSTGPYEQYF.

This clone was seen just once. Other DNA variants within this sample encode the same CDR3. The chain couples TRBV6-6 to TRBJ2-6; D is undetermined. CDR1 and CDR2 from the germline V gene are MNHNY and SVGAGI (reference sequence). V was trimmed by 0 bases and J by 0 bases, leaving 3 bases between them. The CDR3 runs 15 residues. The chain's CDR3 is CASSYSVSGANVLTF. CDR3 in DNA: TGTGCCAGCAGTTACTCCGTCTCTGGGGCCAACGTCCTGACTTTC.

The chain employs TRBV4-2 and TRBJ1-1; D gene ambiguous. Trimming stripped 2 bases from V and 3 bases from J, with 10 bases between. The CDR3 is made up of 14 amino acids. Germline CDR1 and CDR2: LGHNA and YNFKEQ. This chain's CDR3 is CASSQFQADTEAFF. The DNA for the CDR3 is TGTGCCAGCAGCCAATTTCAGGCAGACACTGAAGCTTTCTTT.

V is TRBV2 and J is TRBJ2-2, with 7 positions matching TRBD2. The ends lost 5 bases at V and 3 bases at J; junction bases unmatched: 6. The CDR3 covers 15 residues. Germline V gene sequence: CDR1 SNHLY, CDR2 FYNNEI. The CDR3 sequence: CASSSSGIDTGELFF. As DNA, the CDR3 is TGTGCCAGCAGTTCAAGCGGGATCGACACCGGGGAGCTGTTTTTT.

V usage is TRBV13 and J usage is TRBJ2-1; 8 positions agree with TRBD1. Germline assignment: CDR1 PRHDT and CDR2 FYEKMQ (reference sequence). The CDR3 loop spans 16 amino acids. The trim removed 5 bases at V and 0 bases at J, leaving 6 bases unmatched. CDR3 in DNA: TGTGCCAGCAGCCTTGGACAGGGAGGCTCCTACAATGAGCAGTTCTTC. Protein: CASSLGQGGSYNEQFF.

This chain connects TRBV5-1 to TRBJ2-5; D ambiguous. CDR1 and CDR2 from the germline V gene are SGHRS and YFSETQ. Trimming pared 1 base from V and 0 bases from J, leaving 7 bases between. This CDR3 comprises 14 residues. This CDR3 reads CASSLQGNQETQYF. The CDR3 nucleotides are TGCGCCAGCAGCTTGCAAGGTAACCAAGAGACCCAGTACTTC.

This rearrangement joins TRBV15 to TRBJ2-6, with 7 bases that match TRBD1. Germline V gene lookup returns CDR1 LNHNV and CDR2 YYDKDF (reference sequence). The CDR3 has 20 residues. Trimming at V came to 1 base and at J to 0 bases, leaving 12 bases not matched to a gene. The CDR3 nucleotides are TGTGCCACCAGCAGAGGGATAACAGGGGCTCCCCTCTCTGGGGCCAACGTCCTGACTTTC. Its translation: CATSRGITGAPLSGANVLTF.

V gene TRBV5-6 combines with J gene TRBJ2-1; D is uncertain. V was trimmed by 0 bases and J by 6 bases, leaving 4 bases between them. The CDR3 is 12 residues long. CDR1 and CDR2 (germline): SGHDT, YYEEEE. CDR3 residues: CASSLDSNEQFF. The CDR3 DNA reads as TGTGCCAGCAGCTTGGACAGCAATGAGCAGTTCTTC.

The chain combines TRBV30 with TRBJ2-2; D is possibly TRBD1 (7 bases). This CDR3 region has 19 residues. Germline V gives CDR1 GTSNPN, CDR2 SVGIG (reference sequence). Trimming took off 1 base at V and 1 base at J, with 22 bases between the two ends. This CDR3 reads CAWSAHVWRDRRNTGELFF. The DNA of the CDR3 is TGTGCCTGGAGTGCTCACGTTTGGCGGGACAGAAGGAACACCGGGGAGCTGTTTTTT.

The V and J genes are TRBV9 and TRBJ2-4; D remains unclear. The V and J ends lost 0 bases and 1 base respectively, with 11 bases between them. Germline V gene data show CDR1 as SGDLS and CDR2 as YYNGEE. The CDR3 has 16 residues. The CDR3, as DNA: TGTGCCAGCAGCGTAGTTTTTGGGAAGGCCAAAAACATTCAGTACTTC. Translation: CASSVVFGKAKNIQYF.

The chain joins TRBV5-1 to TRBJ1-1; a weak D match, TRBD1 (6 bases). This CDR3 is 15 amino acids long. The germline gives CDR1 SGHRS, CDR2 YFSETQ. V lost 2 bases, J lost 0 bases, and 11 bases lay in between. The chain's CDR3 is CASSFTGTMNTEAFF. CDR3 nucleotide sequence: TGCGCCAGCAGCTTTACAGGGACAATGAACACTGAAGCTTTCTTT.

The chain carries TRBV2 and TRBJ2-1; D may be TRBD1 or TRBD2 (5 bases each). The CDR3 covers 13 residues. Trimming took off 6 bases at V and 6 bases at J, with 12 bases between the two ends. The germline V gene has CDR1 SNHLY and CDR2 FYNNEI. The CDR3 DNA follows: TGTGCCAGCAGGGGGACCGGGCGCAATGAGCAGTTCTTC. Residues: CASRGTGRNEQFF.

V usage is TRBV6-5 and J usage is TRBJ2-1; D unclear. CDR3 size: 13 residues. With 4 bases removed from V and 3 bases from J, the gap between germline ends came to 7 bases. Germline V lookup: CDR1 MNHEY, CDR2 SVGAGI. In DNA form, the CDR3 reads TGTGCCAGCAGTTCCTCGTTCTACAATGAGCAGTTCTTC. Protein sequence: CASSSSFYNEQFF.

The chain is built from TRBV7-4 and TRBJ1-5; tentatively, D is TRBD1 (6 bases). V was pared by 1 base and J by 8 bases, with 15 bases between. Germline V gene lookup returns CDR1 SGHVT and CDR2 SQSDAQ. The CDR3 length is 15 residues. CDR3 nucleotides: TGTGCCAGCAGCTTAGACAGGGAAGGGGCAGAGCCCCAGCATTTT. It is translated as CASSLDREGAEPQHF.

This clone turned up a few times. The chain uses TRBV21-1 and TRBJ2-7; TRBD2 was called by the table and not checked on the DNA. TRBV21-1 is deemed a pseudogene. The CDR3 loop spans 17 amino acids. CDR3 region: CASSASEAGGLPYEQYF. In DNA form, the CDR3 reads TGTGCCAGCAGCGCCTCGGAAGCGGGAGGGCTACCCTACGAGCAGTACTTC.

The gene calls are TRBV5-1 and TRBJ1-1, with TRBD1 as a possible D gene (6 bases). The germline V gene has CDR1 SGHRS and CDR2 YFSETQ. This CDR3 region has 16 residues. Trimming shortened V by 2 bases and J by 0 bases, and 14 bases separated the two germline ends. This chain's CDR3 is CASSFQTGQLNTEAFF. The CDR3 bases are TGCGCCAGCAGCTTTCAGACAGGTCAATTGAACACTGAAGCTTTCTTT.